These T cell receptor beta chains were read from a single sample in a study of T cells in Graves' hyperthyroidism and ophthalmopathy. TCRdb ran MiXCR on the multiplex PCR reads and lists one entry per CDR3 protein. This sample has around 200,000 distinct CDR3 sequences; about a sixth occur once, and the top ten carry about 45%. The sequenced sample consisted of blood. The source is a man aged 40-49 years with Graves' hyperthyroidism. CDR3s include the opening cysteine and the closing phenylalanine or tryptophan. D genes are given only for firm matches. Clone size, where shown, is once, few, many, or a class for clones that have expanded.

abundance: many; d_gene: TRBD1; j_gene: TRBJ1-6; v_gene: TRBV2; CDR3aa: CASTITGGDSPLHF; CDR3nt: TGTGCCAGCACGATTACAGGGGGCGATTCACCCCTCCACTTT
abundance: few; d_gene: NA; j_gene: TRBJ1-2; v_gene: TRBV29-1; CDR3aa: CSVPAGGQGYTF; CDR3nt: TGCAGCGTTCCGGCCGGGGGGCAGGGCTACACCTTC
abundance: many; d_gene: NA; j_gene: TRBJ1-1; v_gene: TRBV7-3; CDR3aa: CASSLIGGTEAFF; CDR3nt: TGTGCCAGCAGCTTAATTGGGGGGACTGAAGCTTTCTTT
abundance: many; d_gene: NA; j_gene: TRBJ1-3; v_gene: TRBV5-1; CDR3aa: CASSRDSMSGNTIYF; CDR3nt: TGCGCCAGCAGCAGAGACAGTATGTCTGGAAACACCATATATTTT
abundance: many; d_gene: NA; j_gene: TRBJ2-1; v_gene: TRBV5-1; CDR3aa: CASSFQTGNNEQFF; CDR3nt: TGCGCCAGCAGCTTTCAAACAGGAAACAATGAGCAGTTCTTC
abundance: few; d_gene: NA; j_gene: TRBJ1-5; v_gene: TRBV2; CDR3aa: CASTAWEGGDQPQHF; CDR3nt: TGTGCCAGCACTGCGTGGGAGGGCGGCGATCAGCCCCAGCATTTT
abundance: few; d_gene: NA; j_gene: TRBJ2-7; v_gene: TRBV4-1; CDR3aa: CASSQEEGRAPEQYF; CDR3nt: TGCGCCAGCAGCCAAGAAGAGGGCAGGGCCCCCGAGCAGTACTTC
abundance: NA; d_gene: TRBD1; j_gene: TRBJ1-5; v_gene: TRBV10-2; CDR3aa: CASSKSISGGRPQHF; CDR3nt: TGCGCCAGCAGTAAGTCGATATCAGGGGGGCGGCCCCAGCATTTT
abundance: NA; d_gene: NA; j_gene: TRBJ2-2; v_gene: TRBV2; CDR3aa: CASSSEAGELFF; CDR3nt: TGTGCCAGCAGCTCCGAGGCCGGGGAGCTGTTTTTT
abundance: many; d_gene: NA; j_gene: TRBJ2-7; v_gene: TRBV6-2/TRBV6-3; CDR3aa: CASSTLGRLIYEQYF; CDR3nt: TGTGCCAGCAGTACTCTCGGACGGCTGATATACGAGCAGTACTTC
abundance: many; d_gene: NA; j_gene: TRBJ2-3; v_gene: TRBV20-1; CDR3aa: CSARLASLDTQYF; CDR3nt: TGCAGTGCTAGATTGGCTAGCTTGGATACGCAGTATTTT
abundance: NA; d_gene: TRBD1; j_gene: TRBJ1-1; v_gene: TRBV11-1; CDR3aa: CASSSLGTGGTEAFF; CDR3nt: TGTGCCAGCAGCTCGTTGGGGACAGGAGGCACTGAAGCTTTCTTT
abundance: many; d_gene: TRBD1; j_gene: TRBJ2-2; v_gene: TRBV5-1; CDR3aa: CASSPRDRGTGELFF; CDR3nt: TGCGCCAGCAGCCCCCGGGACAGGGGTACCGGGGAGCTGTTTTTT
abundance: many; d_gene: TRBD1; j_gene: TRBJ1-6; v_gene: TRBV7-2; CDR3aa: CASSRDRGSSPLHF; CDR3nt: TGTGCCAGCAGCCGGGACAGGGGAAGCTCACCCCTCCACTTT
abundance: NA; d_gene: NA; j_gene: TRBJ1-4; v_gene: TRBV20-1; CDR3aa: CSARQGGKLFF; CDR3nt: TGCAGTGCTAGACAGGGTGGAAAACTGTTTTTT
abundance: few; d_gene: NA; j_gene: TRBJ2-3; v_gene: TRBV30; CDR3aa: CAWGKTGSGRTDTQYF; CDR3nt: TGTGCCTGGGGTAAAACAGGGTCGGGTCGCACAGATACGCAGTATTTT
abundance: NA; d_gene: NA; j_gene: TRBJ1-6; v_gene: TRBV5-5; CDR3aa: CASSARGNNSPLHF; CDR3nt: TGTGCCAGCAGCGCTCGGGGGAACAATTCACCCCTCCACTTT
abundance: NA; d_gene: TRBD1; j_gene: TRBJ1-2; v_gene: TRBV4-2; CDR3aa: CASSQDRDRGRGYTF; CDR3nt: TGTGCCAGCAGCCAAGATAGGGACAGGGGTCGTGGCTACACCTTC
abundance: once; d_gene: NA; j_gene: TRBJ2-2; v_gene: TRBV5-4; CDR3aa: CASSLSLTGAGGELFF; CDR3nt: TGTGCCAGCAGCTTGTCCCTGACGGGGGCAGGCGGGGAGCTGTTTTTT
abundance: NA; d_gene: TRBD2; j_gene: TRBJ2-7; v_gene: TRBV7-2; CDR3aa: CASRSGTSGRSHEQYF; CDR3nt: TGTGCCAGCAGATCCGGGACTAGCGGGAGGAGCCACGAGCAGTACTTC